The present T cell receptor beta chain was sequenced within a study of blood T cell repertoires in COVID-19. Overall study: Acute and convalescent COVID-19 samples came from the United States, Italy and Spain. The cDNA or gDNA used as material had been derived from T cells, B-cell-depleted T cells, or PBMCs.

This clone was observed a single time. Profiled with immunoSEQ multiplex PCR; TCRdb holds only in-frame clones, not every one. The sample includes around 190,000 clones, 80% to 90% of them seen just once. Trimming shortened V by 5 bases and J by 2 bases, and 13 bases separated the two germline ends. This CDR3 has 15 residues. Per germline, CDR1 KGHDR and CDR2 SFDVKD. The sequenced material came from peripheral blood. The sequence came from a man younger than 30 who had recovered from COVID-19. This sequence joins TRBV24-1 and TRBJ2-3; TRBD1 might be the D (5 bases). CDR3 amino acids: CATSAVDSHTDTQYF. In nucleotides, the CDR3 is TGTGCCACCAGTGCAGTCGACAGCCACACAGATACGCAGTATTTT.